This TCR beta chain was sequenced in a study of T-cell reconstitution after alpha-beta-depleted transplantation in children. Molecular barcoding with unique molecular identifiers was used for the TCRbeta library. MiXCR, applied by TCRdb to the PCR reads, yields one record per CDR3 protein. The sample shows hundreds of thousands of distinct CDR3 sequences, 16% of them seen only once. This clonotype was counted at least ten times. V dropped 0 bases and J dropped 0 bases, with 12 bases sitting between them. This CDR3 has 17 residues. CDR1 and CDR2 (germline): ENHRY, SYGVKD. V is TRBV10-3 and J is TRBJ2-1, with D maybe TRBD1 (6 bases). This receptor was taken from a human donor who donated a stem cell graft to a child with acute myeloid leukemia. The sequences come from PBMCs from the stem cell graft donor, collected from the stem cell graft. The CDR3, as DNA: TGTGCCATCAGTGAGTCTTTGACAGGTAGCTCCTACAATGAGCAGTTCTTC. As protein: CAISESLTGSSYNEQFF.